The 25 T cell receptor beta chains in this list originate from one sample, sequenced in a study of shared clonotypes between healthy human individuals. The naive CD8 subset, CD45RO-negative cells positively selected for CCR7, excluded terminally differentiated effector memory CD45RA+ cells. Repertoires were generated with immunoSEQ multiplex PCR, while TCRdb's copy carries only in-frame clones and drops some. The table shows some 2.1 million clones, with about 95% occurring only once. The sequenced material came from naive CD8+ T cells sorted from blood. The receptors originated from a man aged 18 to 30 in good health.

Notes on this clone: The sample carries other DNA sequences with the same CDR3. The rearrangement links TRBV9 to TRBJ2-5; possible D gene TRBD1, 5 bases. Trimming took off 0 bases at V and 5 bases at J, with 5 bases between the two ends. CDR3 length: 12 residues. CDR1 is SGDLS and CDR2 is YYNGEE in the germline V gene. The CDR3 loop is CASSVDRETQYF. CDR3 sequence (DNA): TGTGCCAGCAGCGTAGACAGGGAGACCCAGTACTTC.

V usage is TRBV30 and J usage is TRBJ2-1; D gene unclear. The V gene's germline CDR1 is GTSNPN and CDR2 SVGIG (reference sequence). The CDR3 length is 12 residues. The V end was cut by 2 bases, the J end by 9 bases, with 11 bases between. In DNA form, the CDR3 reads TGTGCCTGGAGTTTTGGGTCCGGTGAGCAGTTCTTC. Translation: CAWSFGSGEQFF.

The chain employs TRBV28 and TRBJ2-7; maybe TRBD1 (6 bases). V was pared by 5 bases and J by 6 bases, with 17 bases between. The V gene's germline CDR1 is MDHEN and CDR2 SYDVKM. This CDR3 contains 14 residues. The CDR3 is CASSATGIGGEQYF. In nucleotides, the CDR3 is TGTGCCAGCAGTGCTACAGGGATAGGGGGCGAGCAGTACTTC.

This sequence joins TRBV19 and TRBJ1-2; TRBD1 aligns across 7 bases. This CDR3 is 17 amino acids long. CDR1 is LNHDA, CDR2 SQIVND, per germline (reference sequence). With V trimmed by 5 bases and J by 2 bases, 14 bases remained unmatched. In DNA, the CDR3 is TGTGCCAGTAGTGTCTTAAAGACAGGGATAAACAACTATGGCTACACCTTC. This sequence encodes CASSVLKTGINNYGYTF.

This clone showed up just once. The chain carries TRBV4-1 and TRBJ2-7, with D unresolved. The CDR3 totals 15 residues. V was trimmed by 0 bases and J by 0 bases, leaving 9 bases between them. Germline assignment: CDR1 MGHRA and CDR2 YSYEKL. CDR3 loop: CASSQESDDSYEQYF. For the CDR3, the DNA is TGCGCCAGCAGCCAAGAGTCCGACGACTCCTACGAGCAGTACTTC.

The chain uses TRBV4-1 and TRBJ1-4, with D unresolved. V dropped 0 bases and J dropped 2 bases, with 7 bases sitting between them. In germline, CDR1 is MGHRA, CDR2 YSYEKL. The CDR3 contains 15 residues. This CDR3 reads CASSQESYTNEKLFF. The CDR3 DNA sequence: TGCGCCAGCAGCCAAGAGAGTTATACTAATGAAAAACTGTTTTTT.

CDR3 loop: CASSSGLAGAHRSYNEQFF. The CDR3 nucleotides are TGTGCCAGCAGCTCAGGACTAGCGGGAGCCCATAGGTCCTACAATGAGCAGTTCTTC. The gene calls are TRBV5-6 and TRBJ2-1, with 13 positions matching TRBD2. The CDR3 sequence is 19 residues long. Germline assignment: CDR1 SGHDT and CDR2 YYEEEE. After removal of 3 bases from V and 1 base from J, the junction contained 10 bases not matched to a gene.

V gene TRBV5-1 combines with J gene TRBJ2-7; a possible D gene is TRBD1 (6 bases). Trimming stripped 3 bases from V and 1 base from J, with 8 bases between. From germline, CDR1 is SGHRS and CDR2 YFSETQ. CDR3 size: 13 residues. For the CDR3, the DNA is TGCGCCAGCAGCTGGGGGACATCCTACGAGCAGTACTTC. Residues: CASSWGTSYEQYF.

The chain combines TRBV5-1 with TRBJ2-7; D is ambiguous. The CDR3 loop spans 12 amino acids. Looked up from germline, CDR1 is SGHRS and CDR2 is YFSETQ. V lost 2 bases and J 7 bases, leaving 10 bases between the germline ends. The CDR3 region is CASSFGPEEQYF. The CDR3 DNA follows: TGCGCCAGCAGCTTTGGACCGGAGGAGCAGTACTTC. The whole variable domain, remainder taken from reference TRBV5-1 and TRBJ2-7, is KAGVTQTPRYLIKTRGQQVTLSCSPISGHRSVSWYQQTPGQGLQFLFEYFSETQRNKGNFPGRFSGRQFSNSRSEMNVSTLELGDSALYLCASSFGPEEQYFGPGTRLTVT.

The gene calls are TRBV5-4 and TRBJ2-3, with TRBD2 matching over 8 bases. With 6 bases clipped from V and 1 base from J, the junction kept 7 bases outside the gene matches. The CDR3 has 15 residues. Germline CDR1 is SGHNT and CDR2 is YYREEE (reference sequence). In DNA, the CDR3 is TGTGCCAGCAACACCGGGGGGGCCGGCACAGATACGCAGTATTTT. Translation gives CASNTGGAGTDTQYF.

This chain joins TRBV6-5 and TRBJ1-3; D is unclear. Germline lookup yields CDR1 MNHEY and CDR2 SVGAGI. V was shortened by 5 bases and J by 1 base, with 9 bases between the two germline ends. This CDR3 contains 14 residues. CDR3 loop: CASSGMESGNTIYF. The CDR3 DNA is TGTGCCAGCAGTGGGATGGAGTCTGGAAACACCATATATTTT.

The V and J genes are TRBV6-8 and TRBJ2-1; no reliable D call. CDR3 size: 11 residues. V lost 4 bases to trimming and J lost 8 bases, with 6 bases between them. Germline V CDR1 and CDR2: MNHGY, SAAAGT. As DNA, the CDR3 is TGTGCCAGCAGTTTTGGCGATGAGCAGTTCTTC. Its protein is CASSFGDEQFF.

The rearrangement uses TRBV28 and TRBJ2-7, with a weak D call TRBD2 (5 bases). Trimming stripped 5 bases from V and 4 bases from J, with 12 bases between. Germline assignment: CDR1 MDHEN and CDR2 SYDVKM. The CDR3 length is 13 residues. The CDR3 protein is CASSPSEGYEQYF. Written as DNA, the CDR3 is TGTGCCAGCAGTCCTTCTGAGGGATACGAGCAGTACTTC.

Of note for this clone: Other DNA sequences from this sample encode an identical CDR3 as well. The V gene is TRBV28, the J gene TRBJ2-7; 10 bases fit TRBD1. The CDR3 totals 14 residues. Germline trimming cut 5 bases from V and 3 bases from J; bases unmatched to any gene: 4. The germline CDR1 and CDR2 sequences are MDHEN and SYDVKM. CDR3 amino acids: CASSRDRGYYEQYF. The CDR3 region has the DNA TGTGCCAGCAGTCGGGACAGGGGCTACTACGAGCAGTACTTC.

V usage is TRBV6-6 and J usage is TRBJ2-5; 9 nucleotides agree with TRBD1. With V trimmed by 10 bases and J by 2 bases, 5 bases remained unmatched. Germline V gene sequence: CDR1 MNHNY, CDR2 SVGAGI (reference sequence). There are 13 residues in the CDR3. CDR3 sequence reads: CAIRQGDQETQYF. The DNA for the CDR3 is TGTGCCATCCGACAGGGGGATCAAGAGACCCAGTACTTC.

Points on this clone: Distinct nucleotide sequences in the sample also encode this CDR3. CDR3 region: CASSSGLAGAYEQYF. CDR3 nucleotide sequence: TGTGCCAGCAGCTCCGGACTAGCGGGGGCCTACGAGCAGTACTTC. The chain links TRBV13 to TRBJ2-7; 13 nucleotides align to TRBD2. The CDR3 loop spans 15 amino acids. The germline gives CDR1 PRHDT, CDR2 FYEKMQ (reference sequence). V was pared by 4 bases and J by 2 bases, with 2 bases of the junction left unmatched.

The rearrangement links TRBV5-1 to TRBJ2-3, with D possibly being TRBD1 or TRBD2 (5 bases each). Germline assignment: CDR1 SGHRS and CDR2 YFSETQ. Trimming stripped 2 bases from V and 0 bases from J, with 10 bases between. CDR3 size: 15 residues. CDR3 protein: CASSFWGGSTDTQYF. As DNA, the CDR3 is TGCGCCAGCAGCTTCTGGGGCGGGAGCACAGATACGCAGTATTTT.

V and J are TRBV4-1 and TRBJ2-7; TRBD2 matches at 10 bases. The CDR3 runs 16 residues. The J segment lost 3 bases and the V segment lost 0 bases, leaving 5 bases of the junction unmatched. The germline V gene encodes CDR1 MGHRA and CDR2 YSYEKL. DNA of the CDR3: TGCGCCAGCAGCCAAGATGGCCTAGCGGGAGACTACGAGCAGTACTTC. Translated, it gives CASSQDGLAGDYEQYF.

Details on this clone: Other DNA sequences of this sample code for an identical CDR3. The chain is built from TRBV10-1 and TRBJ2-7, with D possibly being TRBD2 (6 bases). Trimming removed 3 bases at V and 2 bases at J, with 8 bases between. The CDR3 runs 13 residues. The germline V gene encodes CDR1 WNHNN and CDR2 SYGVQD (reference sequence). The CDR3 spells CASSEAGTYEQYF. CDR3 bases: TGCGCCAGCAGTGAAGCGGGTACCTACGAGCAGTACTTC.

The V call is TRBV10-2, the J call TRBJ1-2, with 8 bases that match TRBD1. Germline-derived CDR1 and CDR2 are WSHSY and SAAADI. V was clipped by 6 bases and J by 3 bases; unmatched bases: 3. The CDR3 has 13 residues. The chain's CDR3 is CASSGQGDYGYTF. CDR3 in DNA: TGCGCCAGCAGCGGACAGGGCGACTATGGCTACACCTTC.

Details on this clone: The identical CDR3 is also encoded by other nucleotide sequences in the sample. The V and J genes are TRBV19 and TRBJ1-1; no reliable D call. The CDR3 totals 12 residues. Germline-derived CDR1 and CDR2 are LNHDA and SQIVND (reference sequence). V lost 2 bases and J lost 4, with 5 bases in between. The CDR3, as DNA: TGTGCCAGTAGTATACTCGGCACTGAAGCTTTCTTT. This translates into CASSILGTEAFF.

V is TRBV10-1 and J is TRBJ1-6; no definite D call. The CDR3 sequence is 14 residues long. Trimming left V 8 bases short and J 9 bases short, with 17 bases between. In germline, CDR1 is WNHNN, CDR2 SYGVQD (reference sequence). The CDR3 DNA reads TGCGCCAGCTCCGTTGGGCCGGTCGGTTCACCCCTCCACTTT. Its translation: CASSVGPVGSPLHF.

This chain links TRBV19 with TRBJ1-1; no reliable D call. The V gene lost 5 bases and the J gene lost 0 bases, with 10 bases spanning the gap. This CDR3 region has 14 residues. Germline lookup yields CDR1 LNHDA and CDR2 SQIVND (reference sequence). The CDR3 bases are TGTGCCAGTAGTCAAGGGAATTTGAACACTGAAGCTTTCTTT. It yields the protein CASSQGNLNTEAFF.

V and J are TRBV28 and TRBJ2-2; 7 bases line up with TRBD2. With V trimmed by 10 bases and J by 1 base, 12 bases remained unmatched. The CDR3 has 16 residues. Germline loops: CDR1 MDHEN, CDR2 SYDVKM. Written as DNA, the CDR3 is TGTGCCACCCGGGGGGAGCGGGAAATGAACACCGGGGAGCTGTTTTTT. Protein: CATRGEREMNTGELFF.

V gene TRBV5-6 combines with J gene TRBJ1-1; tentatively, D is TRBD1 (5 bases). Germline values: CDR1 SGHDT, CDR2 YYEEEE. Trimming shortened V by 2 bases and J by 2 bases, and 13 bases separated the two germline ends. The CDR3 contains 15 residues. CDR3 nucleotides: TGTGCCAGCAGCTTCAGGGAGGCTCTAAACACTGAAGCTTTCTTT. This codes for CASSFREALNTEAFF.